The rows below give T cell receptor beta chains drawn from one sample of a study of blood T cells in healthy people across ages. TCRdb re-called the 5' RACE reads through MiXCR, storing one row per CDR3 protein. Among over 950,000 distinct CDR3 sequences listed, about 51% were seen once. Sequencing used blood. All receptors come from a woman in her sixties or seventies in good health. CDR3s include the opening cysteine and the closing phenylalanine or tryptophan. D genes are given only for firm matches. A clone size is listed for some rows: how often the clone was seen (once, few, many), or a class if it is expanded.

size: .; D: TRBD1; V: TRBV20-1; J: TRBJ2-7; length: 12; CDR3: CSAGTGWYEQYF; DNA: TGCAGTGCTGGGACAGGGTGGTACGAGCAGTACTTC
size: .; D: .; V: TRBV11-3; J: TRBJ2-5; length: 15; CDR3: CASSLRGSWQETQYF; DNA: TGTGCCAGCAGCTTAAGGGGGAGTTGGCAAGAGACCCAGTACTTC
size: .; D: TRBD1; V: TRBV7-9; J: TRBJ2-5; length: 15; CDR3: CASSLADRGEETQYF; DNA: TGTGCCAGCAGCTTGGCAGACAGGGGGGAAGAGACCCAGTACTTC
size: .; D: TRBD1; V: TRBV9; J: TRBJ2-7; length: 14; CDR3: CASSPRTGGHEQYF; DNA: TGTGCCAGCAGCCCGCGGACAGGGGGCCACGAGCAGTACTTC
size: .; D: TRBD2; V: TRBV5-5; J: TRBJ2-1; length: 17; CDR3: CASSGVYGLAGYNEQFF; DNA: TGTGCCAGCAGCGGAGTCTACGGACTAGCGGGTTACAATGAGCAGTTCTTC
size: .; D: TRBD2; V: TRBV5-1; J: TRBJ2-7; length: 14; CDR3: CASSFSGSSNEQYF; DNA: TGCGCCAGCAGCTTTAGCGGGAGTTCCAACGAGCAGTACTTC
size: few; D: TRBD2; V: TRBV25-1; J: TRBJ2-3; length: 13; CDR3: CASSLAGGNSQYF; DNA: TGTGCCAGCAGTCTGGCGGGAGGGAATTCGCAGTATTTT
size: few; D: .; V: TRBV25-1; J: TRBJ2-7; length: 12; CDR3: CASSESAYEQYF; DNA: TGTGCCAGCAGTGAATCTGCCTACGAGCAGTACTTC
size: .; D: TRBD2; V: TRBV3-1; J: TRBJ2-3; length: 17; CDR3: CASSLPGLAGGTHTQYF; DNA: TGTGCCAGCAGCCTTCCCGGACTAGCGGGGGGCACACATACGCAGTATTTT
size: .; D: .; V: TRBV5-1; J: TRBJ2-3; length: 15; CDR3: CASRGTQFHTDTQYF; DNA: TGCGCCAGCAGAGGCACGCAATTTCACACAGATACGCAGTATTTT
size: .; D: TRBD2; V: TRBV30; J: TRBJ2-1; length: 15; CDR3: CAWRNLAGIYNEQFF; DNA: TGTGCCTGGAGGAATCTAGCGGGCATCTACAATGAGCAGTTCTTC
size: .; D: TRBD2; V: TRBV7-9; J: TRBJ2-3; length: 17; CDR3: CASSLTPVREGKDTQYF; DNA: TGTGCCAGCAGCTTAACCCCAGTGCGGGAGGGCAAAGATACGCAGTATTTT
size: many; D: .; V: TRBV7-8; J: TRBJ2-5; length: 13; CDR3: CASSFGQGGAQYF; DNA: TGTGCCAGCAGCTTCGGACAAGGGGGGGCCCAGTACTTC
size: .; D: .; V: TRBV11-2; J: TRBJ1-4; length: 13; CDR3: CASSPTERLQLFF; DNA: TGTGCCAGCAGCCCCACCGAGAGACTTCAACTGTTTTTT
size: few; D: TRBD1; V: TRBV20-1; J: TRBJ2-7; length: 13; CDR3: CSAPGQGFYEQYF; DNA: TGCAGTGCGCCGGGACAGGGGTTCTACGAGCAGTACTTC
size: few; D: .; V: TRBV7-2; J: TRBJ2-5; length: 13; CDR3: CASSLHSVETQYF; DNA: TGTGCCAGCAGCTTACATTCGGTAGAGACCCAGTACTTC
size: few; D: .; V: TRBV13; J: TRBJ2-3; length: 15; CDR3: CASSLARTRGDTQYF; DNA: TGTGCCAGCAGCTTAGCCCGGACCCGAGGTGATACGCAGTATTTT
size: .; D: .; V: TRBV12-3/TRBV12-4; J: TRBJ2-1; length: 12; CDR3: CASGGLRNEQFF; DNA: TGTGCCAGCGGGGGGCTGAGGAATGAGCAGTTCTTC
size: .; D: .; V: TRBV28; J: TRBJ2-7; length: 14; CDR3: CASGPKLRSYEQYF; DNA: TGTGCCAGCGGACCGAAACTGAGGTCCTACGAGCAGTACTTC
size: .; D: .; V: TRBV5-1; J: TRBJ2-5; length: 17; CDR3: CASSLATGTAIQETQYF; DNA: TGCGCCAGCAGCTTGGCCACCGGGACGGCAATCCAAGAGACCCAGTACTTC
size: .; D: .; V: TRBV6-1; J: TRBJ2-3; length: 13; CDR3: CASISKSTDTRYF; DNA: TGTGCCAGCATCTCAAAAAGCACAGATACGCGGTATTTT
size: many; D: TRBD1; V: TRBV12-3/TRBV12-4; J: TRBJ2-4; length: 15; CDR3: CASSFTGVTKNIQYF; DNA: TGTGCCAGCAGTTTTACAGGGGTGACCAAAAACATTCAGTACTTC
size: few; D: .; V: TRBV24-1; J: TRBJ2-7; length: 13; CDR3: CATSDLRGYEQYF; DNA: TGTGCCACCAGTGATTTAAGGGGCTACGAGCAGTACTTC
size: .; D: .; V: TRBV7-2; J: TRBJ2-1; length: 16; CDR3: CASSLERVGAYNEQFF; DNA: TGTGCCAGCAGCTTAGAACGAGTGGGGGCCTACAATGAGCAGTTCTTC
size: .; D: .; V: TRBV5-1; J: TRBJ2-5; length: 16; CDR3: CASSLGGSWNSETQYF; DNA: TGCGCCAGCAGCTTGGGCGGCAGTTGGAATAGCGAGACCCAGTACTTC
size: .; D: TRBD2; V: TRBV18; J: TRBJ2-1; length: 16; CDR3: CASSPSRTSGSTEQFF; DNA: TGTGCCAGCTCACCATCAAGGACTAGCGGGAGTACTGAGCAGTTCTTC
size: .; D: .; V: TRBV2; J: TRBJ2-1; length: 14; CDR3: CATRDTNPYNEQFF; DNA: TGTGCCACCAGGGACACAAACCCCTACAATGAGCAGTTCTTC
size: .; D: .; V: TRBV7-2; J: TRBJ2-5; length: 15; CDR3: CASSSLFGGQETQYF; DNA: TGTGCCAGCAGCAGTCTGTTTGGGGGGCAAGAGACCCAGTACTTC
size: .; D: .; V: TRBV20-1; J: TRBJ2-4; length: 11; CDR3: CSGGAGNIQYF; DNA: TGCAGTGGGGGGGCAGGAAACATTCAGTACTTC
size: .; D: TRBD2; V: TRBV9; J: TRBJ2-3; length: 13; CDR3: CASSTTLAGAQYF; DNA: TGTGCCAGCAGCACCACGCTAGCGGGTGCGCAGTATTTT
size: .; D: .; V: TRBV7-3; J: TRBJ2-3; length: 15; CDR3: CASSISSVTGDTQYF; DNA: TGTGCCAGCAGCATCTCTAGCGTTACTGGAGATACGCAGTATTTT
size: .; D: .; V: TRBV7-2; J: TRBJ2-5; length: 12; CDR3: CASSSIGLHRYF; DNA: TGTGCCAGCAGCTCCATAGGGCTTCATCGGTACTTC
size: .; D: .; V: TRBV6-2/TRBV6-3; J: TRBJ2-5; length: 12; CDR3: CTSKGGQETQYF; DNA: TGTACCAGCAAGGGGGGGCAAGAGACCCAGTACTTC
size: many; D: TRBD2; V: TRBV4-1; J: TRBJ2-7; length: 19; CDR3: CASSQDKGALGLAGLEQYF; DNA: TGCGCCAGCAGCCAAGATAAGGGGGCCCTAGGACTAGCGGGCCTGGAGCAGTACTTC
size: once; D: .; V: TRBV10-2; J: TRBJ2-2; length: 15; CDR3: CASSSGTARAGELFF; DNA: TGCGCCAGCAGTTCCGGGACTGCACGCGCCGGGGAGCTGTTTTTT
size: .; D: TRBD1; V: TRBV29-1; J: TRBJ1-5; length: 18; CDR3: CSVEDLTGGAIYNQPQHF; DNA: TGCAGCGTTGAAGATCTGACAGGGGGTGCCATTTACAATCAGCCCCAGCATTTT
size: .; D: .; V: TRBV5-5; J: TRBJ2-7; length: 14; CDR3: CASSLARSWYEQYF; DNA: TGTGCCAGCAGCCTGGCTAGGAGTTGGTACGAGCAGTACTTC
size: few; D: .; V: TRBV25-1; J: TRBJ1-2; length: 14; CDR3: CASSDIQRNYGYTF; DNA: TGTGCCAGCAGTGATATTCAGAGGAACTATGGCTACACCTTC
size: .; D: .; V: TRBV21-1; J: TRBJ2-7; length: 17; CDR3: CASSIDTTGTPSYEQYF; DNA: TGTGCCAGCAGTATAGACACTACAGGGACCCCCTCCTACGAGCAGTACTTC
size: .; D: TRBD1; V: TRBV5-1; J: TRBJ2-7; length: 14; CDR3: CASSHDRDTYEQYF; DNA: TGCGCCAGCAGCCATGACAGGGACACCTACGAGCAGTACTTC
size: .; D: TRBD2; V: TRBV7-3; J: TRBJ2-1; length: 15; CDR3: CASSKAMGSGIEQFF; DNA: TGTGCCAGCAGCAAAGCGATGGGTAGCGGGATTGAGCAGTTCTTC
size: .; D: .; V: TRBV29-1; J: TRBJ1-1; length: 12; CDR3: CSVISLNTEAFF; DNA: TGCAGCGTAATTAGTTTGAACACTGAAGCTTTCTTT
size: once; D: TRBD2; V: TRBV20-1; J: TRBJ2-7; length: 15; CDR3: CSASRSSGSINEQYF; DNA: TGCAGTGCTAGTCGGTCTAGCGGGAGTATAAACGAGCAGTACTTC
size: few; D: .; V: TRBV29-1; J: TRBJ2-6; length: 13; CDR3: CSAQGTGANVLTF; DNA: TGCAGCGCCCAGGGAACTGGGGCCAACGTCCTGACTTTC
size: .; D: TRBD1; V: TRBV20-1; J: TRBJ2-3; length: 14; CDR3: CSAPGTVSTDTQYF; DNA: TGCAGTGCCCCCGGGACAGTCAGCACAGATACGCAGTATTTT
size: .; D: TRBD2; V: TRBV20-1; J: TRBJ2-5; length: 16; CDR3: CSAVPPGLAGVETQYF; DNA: TGCAGTGCCGTCCCCCCGGGACTAGCGGGAGTGGAGACCCAGTACTTC
size: .; D: TRBD1; V: TRBV4-1; J: TRBJ2-6; length: 20; CDR3: CASSPRYRTGGGDGANVLTF; DNA: TGCGCCAGCAGCCCACGATACCGGACAGGGGGCGGGGATGGGGCCAACGTCCTGACTTTC
size: .; D: TRBD2; V: TRBV6-1; J: TRBJ2-7; length: 15; CDR3: CASGSLAGGNYEQYF; DNA: TGTGCCAGCGGTTCTCTTGCGGGGGGAAACTACGAGCAGTACTTC
size: few; D: TRBD1; V: TRBV29-1; J: TRBJ2-7; length: 13; CDR3: CSVSGGPIYEQYF; DNA: TGCAGCGTTTCAGGGGGTCCCATCTACGAGCAGTACTTC
size: .; D: TRBD2; V: TRBV28; J: TRBJ2-3; length: 16; CDR3: CASGPPSGRATDTQYF; DNA: TGTGCCAGCGGACCCCCAAGCGGGAGGGCCACAGATACGCAGTATTTT
size: .; D: .; V: TRBV20-1; J: TRBJ1-2; length: 13; CDR3: CSAPPTGFGGYTF; DNA: TGCAGTGCTCCTCCTACAGGGTTCGGCGGCTACACCTTC
size: .; D: .; V: TRBV29-1; J: TRBJ2-7; length: 12; CDR3: CSVEVGGNEQYF; DNA: TGCAGCGTTGAAGTGGGCGGCAATGAGCAGTACTTC
size: few; D: TRBD2; V: TRBV5-6; J: TRBJ2-7; length: 23; CDR3: CASSPLKVTTGRDPTSSYNEQYF; DNA: TGTGCCAGCAGCCCACTAAAAGTGACTACCGGGAGGGACCCTACCAGCTCCTACAATGAGCAGTACTTC
size: .; D: .; V: TRBV4-1; J: TRBJ2-3; length: 16; CDR3: CASSRAGTKYTDTQYF; DNA: TGCGCCAGCAGCCGCGCCGGGACAAAGTACACAGATACGCAGTATTTT
size: .; D: .; V: TRBV5-1; J: TRBJ2-7; length: 15; CDR3: CASSASGGSSYEQYF; DNA: TGCGCCAGCTCCGCCTCAGGAGGGAGCTCCTACGAGCAGTACTTC
size: .; D: TRBD2; V: TRBV11-2; J: TRBJ2-3; length: 17; CDR3: CASSYLGVAGSTDTQYF; DNA: TGTGCCAGCAGCTATCTCGGGGTAGCGGGAAGCACAGATACGCAGTATTTT
size: few; D: TRBD2; V: TRBV4-2; J: TRBJ2-3; length: 16; CDR3: CASSQATSEGPDTQYF; DNA: TGTGCCAGCAGCCAAGCAACTAGCGAAGGCCCAGATACGCAGTATTTT